This TCR beta chain emerged from a study of CD8+ T cells in alopecia areata. Treatment in this sample: oral pan-JAK inhibitor, 5-10 mg twice daily. This clone was picked up a small number of times. V dropped 4 bases and J dropped 5; count of bases not matched to a gene: 6. The CDR3 length is 14 residues. CDR1 GTSNPN and CDR2 SVGIG come from the germline V gene (reference sequence). Reverse transcribed after extraction, RNA yielded cDNA as the sequencing template. TCRdb keeps only in-frame clones here, not all; method: immunoSEQ multiplex PCR. The sample includes 180,000 or so clones, 58% seen only once; the top ten take roughly 5.8%.

The chain combines TRBV30 with TRBJ2-3, with 10 bases identical to TRBD2. The clonotype originates from a human donor with alopecia areata. The sequencing used CD4+ T cells sorted from blood, collected at week 24, from a patient treated with tofacitinib. The DNA of the CDR3 is TGTGCCTGGAACATAGCGGGAGGAGGAGATACGCAGTATTTT. Amino acids: CAWNIAGGGDTQYF.